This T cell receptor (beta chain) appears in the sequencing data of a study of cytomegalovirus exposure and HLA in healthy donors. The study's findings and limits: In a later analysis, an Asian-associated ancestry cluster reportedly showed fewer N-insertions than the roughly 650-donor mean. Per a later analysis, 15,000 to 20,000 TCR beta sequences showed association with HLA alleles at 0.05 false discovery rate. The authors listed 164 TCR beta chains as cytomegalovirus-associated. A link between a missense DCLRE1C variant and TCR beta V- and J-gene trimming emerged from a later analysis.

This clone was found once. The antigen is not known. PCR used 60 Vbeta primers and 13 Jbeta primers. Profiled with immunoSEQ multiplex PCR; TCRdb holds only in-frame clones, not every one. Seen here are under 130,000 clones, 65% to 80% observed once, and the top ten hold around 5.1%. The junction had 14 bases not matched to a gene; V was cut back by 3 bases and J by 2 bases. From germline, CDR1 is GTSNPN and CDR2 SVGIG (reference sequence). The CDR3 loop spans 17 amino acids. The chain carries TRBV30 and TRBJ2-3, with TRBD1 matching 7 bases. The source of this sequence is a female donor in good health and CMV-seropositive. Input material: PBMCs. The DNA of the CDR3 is TGTGCCTGGAGCCGTCTCTCGGGACAGAGAATCACAGATACGCAGTATTTT. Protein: CAWSRLSGQRITDTQYF.